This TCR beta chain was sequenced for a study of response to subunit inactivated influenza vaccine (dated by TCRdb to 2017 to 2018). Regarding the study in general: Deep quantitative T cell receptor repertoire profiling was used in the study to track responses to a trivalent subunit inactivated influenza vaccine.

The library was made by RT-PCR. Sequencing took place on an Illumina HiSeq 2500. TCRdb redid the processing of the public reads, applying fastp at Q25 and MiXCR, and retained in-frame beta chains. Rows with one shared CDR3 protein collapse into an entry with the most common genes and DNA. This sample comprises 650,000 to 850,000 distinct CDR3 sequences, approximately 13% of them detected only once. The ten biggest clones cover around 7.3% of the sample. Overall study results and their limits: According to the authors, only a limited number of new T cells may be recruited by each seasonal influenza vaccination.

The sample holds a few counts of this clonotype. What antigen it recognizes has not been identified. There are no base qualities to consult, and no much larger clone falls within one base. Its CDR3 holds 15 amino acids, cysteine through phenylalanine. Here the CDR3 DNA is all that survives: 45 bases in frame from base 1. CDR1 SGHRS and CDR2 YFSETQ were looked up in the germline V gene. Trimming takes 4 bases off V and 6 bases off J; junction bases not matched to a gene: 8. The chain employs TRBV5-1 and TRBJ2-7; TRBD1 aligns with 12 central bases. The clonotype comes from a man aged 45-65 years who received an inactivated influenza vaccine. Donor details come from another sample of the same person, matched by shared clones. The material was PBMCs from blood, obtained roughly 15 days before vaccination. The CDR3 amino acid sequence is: CASSKTGTGGVEQYF. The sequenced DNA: TGCGCCAGCAGCAAAACCGGGACAGGGGGCGTCGAGCAGTACTTC.